Listed below are T cell receptor beta chains from one sample, sequenced in a study of blood T cell repertoires in COVID-19. Using immunoSEQ multiplex PCR, the repertoire was profiled, and TCRdb retains in-frame clones only, with some absent. The repertoire has approximately 350,000 clones, around 90% of them found once; the top ten carry over 1%. The specimen was peripheral blood. These TCRs come from a man aged 35-49 years with acute or convalescent COVID-19. Each CDR3 is given with its conserved first and last residue. A D gene is named only where the DNA matches it firmly. For some rows the clone size is stated as once, few or many, or as a class when expanded; others skip it.

d_call	clone_size	v_call	j_call	cdr3_nt	cdr3_aa
TRBD1	NA	TRBV18	TRBJ2-7	TGTGCCAGCTCACCACCGACAGGGACCTCTTACGAGCAGTACTTC	CASSPPTGTSYEQYF
NA	NA	TRBV7-6	TRBJ1-2	TGTGCCAGCAGCTTAATGAGTTCGGATGGCTACACCTTC	CASSLMSSDGYTF
NA	many	TRBV7-3	TRBJ2-3	TGTGCCAGCAGCTCGACCGGGTCAGATACGCAGTATTTT	CASSSTGSDTQYF
NA	NA	TRBV28	TRBJ2-5	TGTGCCAGCAGACGATCAGGGGCCTGGGAGACCCAGTACTTC	CASRRSGAWETQYF
NA	NA	TRBV7-3	TRBJ2-3	TGTGCCAGCAGCTCAACCCAGGCGGATACGCAGTATTTT	CASSSTQADTQYF
NA	NA	TRBV28	TRBJ1-1	TGTGCCAGCAGTTTACGGCCAGGTTGGGACACTGAAGCTTTCTTT	CASSLRPGWDTEAFF
TRBD2	NA	TRBV9	TRBJ2-2	TGTGCCAGCAGCGTGACGGGAGGGAACACCGGGGAGCTGTTTTTT	CASSVTGGNTGELFF
NA	NA	TRBV30	TRBJ1-1	TGTGCCTGGGCCGGCCGAGGGAACACTGAAGCTTTCTTT	CAWAGRGNTEAFF
TRBD1	NA	TRBV19	TRBJ1-4	TGTGCCAGTAGCTTTCCGGGACAGAAACAAACTAATGAAAAACTGTTTTTT	CASSFPGQKQTNEKLFF
TRBD1	once	TRBV7-8	TRBJ2-7	TGTGCCAGCAGCTTATACAGGGGCCAATCCTACGAGCAGTACTTC	CASSLYRGQSYEQYF
TRBD2	NA	TRBV2	TRBJ2-7	TGTGCCAGCATGGACGCCCGGGGGGTGCAGTACTTC	CASMDARGVQYF
NA	once	TRBV6-1	TRBJ1-3	TGTGCCAGCAGTGAATGGCAGGGCCCAATCCTATCAAGCTCTGGAAACACCATATATTTT	CASSEWQGPILSSSGNTIYF
NA	NA	TRBV28	TRBJ2-7	TGTGCCAGCAGTCCCCTGGACACCTCCTACGAGCAGTACTTC	CASSPLDTSYEQYF
TRBD2	NA	TRBV9	TRBJ2-1	TGTGCCAGCAGCCCCCGGGGGGGGGCAACCGAATACAATGAGCAGTTCTTC	CASSPRGGATEYNEQFF
TRBD1	NA	TRBV18	TRBJ1-2	TGTGCCAGCTCTCCGGCCGGGACAGGGGTCTTCTCTAGCTATGGCTACACCTTC	CASSPAGTGVFSSYGYTF
NA	NA	TRBV13	TRBJ2-7	TGTGCCAGCAGCTTAGGTCCGTCCTACGAGCAGTACTTC	CASSLGPSYEQYF
NA	NA	TRBV6-2/TRBV6-3	TRBJ1-2	TGTGCCAGCAGTCACCGGGACATTGGCTACACCTTC	CASSHRDIGYTF
TRBD2	NA	TRBV6-2/TRBV6-3	TRBJ2-5	TGTGCCAGCAGTAAGACTTGGACTAGCGGGGGAGAGACCCAGTACTTC	CASSKTWTSGGETQYF
TRBD1	NA	TRBV3-1/TRBV3-2	TRBJ1-4	TGTGCCAGCGGACAGGTTAGGGGGAAGCGCACTAATGAAAAACTGTTTTTT	CASGQVRGKRTNEKLFF
NA	NA	TRBV28	TRBJ1-5	TGTGCCAGCAGTTTGAATCCACCGGACAGGCCCCAGCATTTT	CASSLNPPDRPQHF
TRBD2	NA	TRBV4-1	TRBJ2-1	TGCGCCAGCAAAGAGGCAGGCGGGAGGGCCGGGTACAATGAGCAGTTCTTC	CASKEAGGRAGYNEQFF
TRBD1	NA	TRBV2	TRBJ2-1	TGTGCCACCGAAGGACAGGGGGACTACAATGAGCAGTTCTTC	CATEGQGDYNEQFF
NA	NA	TRBV27	TRBJ2-7	TGTGCCAGCAGTTTCTCACAGGGTTACGAGCAGTACTTC	CASSFSQGYEQYF
NA	NA	TRBV11-2	TRBJ1-1	TGTGCCAGCAGCTTAGTGGGCAGATCGAACACTGAAGCTTTCTTT	CASSLVGRSNTEAFF
NA	once	TRBV9	TRBJ1-1	TGTGCCAGCAGCGTAGGTAACGGTCCTGAAGCTTTCTTT	CASSVGNGPEAFF
TRBD1	NA	TRBV19	TRBJ2-7	TGTGCCAGTAGTGGCCGGGACAGGGGGCCCCAGCAGTACTTC	CASSGRDRGPQQYF
NA	once	TRBV3-1/TRBV3-2	TRBJ2-3	TGTGCCAGCAGCTACACTATGGACTTTAGCACAGATACGCAGTATTTT	CASSYTMDFSTDTQYF
TRBD1	few	TRBV7-2	TRBJ2-1	TGTGCCAGCAGCCCATTTGGACAGGCCAATGAGCAGTTCTTC	CASSPFGQANEQFF
TRBD1	NA	TRBV24-1	TRBJ2-7	TGTGCCACCAGTGACCCGACCGGGACAGGAACCTACGAGCAGTACTTC	CATSDPTGTGTYEQYF
NA	NA	TRBV9	TRBJ2-3	TGTGCCAGCAGCCTAGTGCTAGCGGGACAGGGGGATACGCAGTATTTT	CASSLVLAGQGDTQYF
NA	once	TRBV4-3	TRBJ1-1	TGCGCCAGCAGCCAATTTTTATCGGGGAGCACTGAAGCTTTCTTT	CASSQFLSGSTEAFF
TRBD1	NA	TRBV5-5	TRBJ1-3	TGTGCCAGCAGCTCCCTGGCGGGACAGGGGGCTGGAAACACCATATATTTT	CASSSLAGQGAGNTIYF
TRBD1	once	TRBV5-4	TRBJ1-6	TGTGCCAGCAGCAGGACAGGGATTTATAATTCACCCCTCCACTTT	CASSRTGIYNSPLHF
NA	once	TRBV9	TRBJ2-7	TGTGCCAGCAGCACCGGCCAGGGTACGGCCGAGCAGTACTTC	CASSTGQGTAEQYF
TRBD1	NA	TRBV5-1	TRBJ1-1	TGCGCCAGCAGTTCGACAGGGGATGTTGAAGCTTTCTTT	CASSSTGDVEAFF
NA	once	TRBV27	TRBJ2-7	TGTGCCAGCAGGCCGGACAGTTTTTACGAGCAGTACTTC	CASRPDSFYEQYF
TRBD2	NA	TRBV3-1/TRBV3-2	TRBJ2-3	TGTGCCAGCAGCCTTAGCGGGTCCACAGATACGCAGTATTTT	CASSLSGSTDTQYF
TRBD1	NA	TRBV12-3/TRBV12-4	TRBJ1-2	TGTGCCAGCAGTTCCACAGGGGCCCATGGCTACACCTTC	CASSSTGAHGYTF
TRBD1	NA	TRBV20-1	TRBJ2-7	TGCAGTGCTAGTAGGGGGACAGGGAGATACGAGCAGTACTTC	CSASRGTGRYEQYF
NA	once	TRBV4-1	TRBJ1-2	TGCGCCAGCAGCCCTCAACAGGGATACAACTATGGCTACACCTTC	CASSPQQGYNYGYTF
TRBD2	NA	TRBV7-2	TRBJ2-2	TGTGCCAGCCCCCCGCCGTCCAGAGCGGGGGGTCGTAACACCGGGGAGCTGTTTTTT	CASPPPSRAGGRNTGELFF
NA	NA	TRBV7-2	TRBJ2-1	TGTGCCAGCAGCTTCAGACAGTACAATGAGCAGTTCTTC	CASSFRQYNEQFF
TRBD2	NA	TRBV27	TRBJ2-7	TGTGCCAGCAGTTTAACAACCGGGAGGGTGTACGAGCAGTACTTC	CASSLTTGRVYEQYF
NA	NA	TRBV4-1	TRBJ1-2	TGCGCCAGCAGCCCTGGCAGACTTAACAACTATGGCTACACCTTC	CASSPGRLNNYGYTF
TRBD1	NA	TRBV18	TRBJ1-2	TGTGCCAGCTCACCACCGGGTTTCGGGACAGGGGAATCAGCAGGCTACACCTTC	CASSPPGFGTGESAGYTF
NA	NA	TRBV18	TRBJ1-2	TGTGCCAGCTCACCATCGAGGGAGGGGAGGTACTATGGCTACACCTTC	CASSPSREGRYYGYTF
NA	NA	TRBV28	TRBJ2-1	TGTGCCAGCAGTCTGGGGCAGACGCCTTCCTACAATGAGCAGTTCTTC	CASSLGQTPSYNEQFF
TRBD1	NA	TRBV28	TRBJ1-1	TGTGCCAGCAGTTTATCGGGCCAGGGGGGAACTGAAGCTTTCTTT	CASSLSGQGGTEAFF
NA	NA	TRBV29-1	TRBJ2-1	TGCAGCGTTGTGGTTGTCGGGGGAGAAGTTCGCAATGAGCAGTTCTTC	CSVVVVGGEVRNEQFF
TRBD1	NA	TRBV5-4	TRBJ2-5	TGTGCCAGCAGCTTGATGGACAGGGATGGGGGGACCCAGTACTTC	CASSLMDRDGGTQYF
TRBD1	NA	TRBV12-3/TRBV12-4	TRBJ1-3	TGTGCCAGCACCAACCAGGGGGTCGGCACCATATATTTT	CASTNQGVGTIYF
TRBD1	NA	TRBV29-1	TRBJ2-7	TGCAGCGTGGAAACAGGGGGCGGGGACTACGAGCAGTACTTC	CSVETGGGDYEQYF
TRBD1	NA	TRBV2	TRBJ2-5	TGTGCCAGCAGTGATTGGCCCGCGGGACAGGGGTTCCAAGAGACCCAGTACTTC	CASSDWPAGQGFQETQYF
NA	NA	TRBV5-1	TRBJ2-3	TGCGCCAGCAGCTTGGCCGGGCGCGGGACGCAGTATTTT	CASSLAGRGTQYF
NA	few	TRBV25-1	TRBJ2-7	TGTGCCAGCAGTGTGACAGGGACTCACTACGAGCAGTACTTC	CASSVTGTHYEQYF
NA	NA	TRBV4-1	TRBJ2-1	TGCGCCAGCAGCCGATCCGGGACACCGAACCTCGATGAGCAGTTCTTC	CASSRSGTPNLDEQFF
TRBD2	once	TRBV19	TRBJ2-1	TGTGCCAGTAGTATAGCGGGAGGAATACTCAATGAGCAGTTCTTC	CASSIAGGILNEQFF
TRBD2	NA	TRBV14	TRBJ2-1	TGTGCCAGCAGCCACGGACTAGCGGGAGGGCTGGGCAATGAGCAGTTCTTC	CASSHGLAGGLGNEQFF
NA	NA	TRBV5-6	TRBJ1-6	TGTGCCAGCAGCTTGAGGGGTTATAATTCACCCCTCCACTTT	CASSLRGYNSPLHF